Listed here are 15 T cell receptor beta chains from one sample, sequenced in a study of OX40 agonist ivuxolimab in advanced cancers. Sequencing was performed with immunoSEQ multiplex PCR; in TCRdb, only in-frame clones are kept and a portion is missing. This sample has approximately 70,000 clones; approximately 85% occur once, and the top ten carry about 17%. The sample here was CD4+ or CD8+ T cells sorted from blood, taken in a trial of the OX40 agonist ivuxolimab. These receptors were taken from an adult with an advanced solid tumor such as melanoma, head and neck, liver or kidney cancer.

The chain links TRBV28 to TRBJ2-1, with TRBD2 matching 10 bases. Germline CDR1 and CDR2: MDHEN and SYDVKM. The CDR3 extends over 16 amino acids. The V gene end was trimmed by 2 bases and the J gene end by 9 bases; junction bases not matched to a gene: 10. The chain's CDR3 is CASSLRASGSVGEQFF. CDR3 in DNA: TGTGCCAGCAGTTTAAGGGCTAGCGGGAGCGTTGGTGAGCAGTTCTTC.

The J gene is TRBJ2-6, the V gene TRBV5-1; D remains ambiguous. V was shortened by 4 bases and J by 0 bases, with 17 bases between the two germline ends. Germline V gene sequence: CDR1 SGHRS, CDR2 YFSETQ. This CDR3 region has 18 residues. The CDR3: CASSPPTSLHSGANVLTF. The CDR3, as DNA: TGCGCCAGCAGCCCCCCCACGTCCCTCCACTCTGGGGCCAACGTCCTGACTTTC.

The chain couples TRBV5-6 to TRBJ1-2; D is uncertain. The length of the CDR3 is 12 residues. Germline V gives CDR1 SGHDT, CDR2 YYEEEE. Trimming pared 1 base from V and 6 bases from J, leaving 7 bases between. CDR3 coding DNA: TGTGCCAGCAGCTTGTATACGGATGGCTACACCTTC. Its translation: CASSLYTDGYTF.

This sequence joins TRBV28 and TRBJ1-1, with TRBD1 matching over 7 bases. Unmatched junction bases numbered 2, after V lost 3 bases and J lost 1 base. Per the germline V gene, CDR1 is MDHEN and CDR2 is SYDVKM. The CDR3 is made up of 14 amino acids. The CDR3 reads CASSLTGQNTEAFF. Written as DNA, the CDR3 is TGTGCCAGCAGTTTGACAGGGCAGAACACTGAAGCTTTCTTT.

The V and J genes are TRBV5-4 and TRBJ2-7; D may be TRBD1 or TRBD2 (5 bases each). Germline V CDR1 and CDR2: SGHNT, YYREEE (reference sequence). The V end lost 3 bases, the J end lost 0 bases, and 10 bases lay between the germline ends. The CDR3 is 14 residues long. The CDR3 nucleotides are TGTGCCAGCAGCTGGGACCTAAGCTCCTACGAGCAGTACTTC. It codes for CASSWDLSSYEQYF.

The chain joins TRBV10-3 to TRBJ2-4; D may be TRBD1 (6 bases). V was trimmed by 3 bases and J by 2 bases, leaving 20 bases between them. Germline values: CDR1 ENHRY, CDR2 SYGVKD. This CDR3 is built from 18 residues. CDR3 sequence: CAISDNREGGFTKNIQYF. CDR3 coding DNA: TGTGCCATCAGTGACAACAGGGAAGGGGGATTTACCAAAAACATTCAGTACTTC.

The CDR3 loop is CARGVREDTGELFF. CDR3 DNA sequence: TGCGCCAGGGGGGTACGGGAGGACACCGGGGAGCTGTTTTTT. The chain combines TRBV10-2 with TRBJ2-2; 7 nucleotides match TRBD2. The ends lost 9 bases at V and 3 bases at J; junction bases unmatched: 7. CDR1 and CDR2 (germline): WSHSY, SAAADI. The CDR3 length is 14 residues.

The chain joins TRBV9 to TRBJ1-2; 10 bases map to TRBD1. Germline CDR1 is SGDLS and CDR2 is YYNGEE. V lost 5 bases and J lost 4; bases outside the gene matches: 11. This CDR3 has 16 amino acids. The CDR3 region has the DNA TGTGCCAGCAGTCCTGTAACGGGGACAGGGGCCTATGGCTACACCTTC. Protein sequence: CASSPVTGTGAYGYTF.

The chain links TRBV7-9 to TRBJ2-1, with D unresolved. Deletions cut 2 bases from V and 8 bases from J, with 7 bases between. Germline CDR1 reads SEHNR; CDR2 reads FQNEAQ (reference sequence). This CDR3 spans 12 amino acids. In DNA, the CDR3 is TGTGCCAGCAGCTTAAGGCCGGATGAGCAGTTCTTC. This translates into CASSLRPDEQFF.

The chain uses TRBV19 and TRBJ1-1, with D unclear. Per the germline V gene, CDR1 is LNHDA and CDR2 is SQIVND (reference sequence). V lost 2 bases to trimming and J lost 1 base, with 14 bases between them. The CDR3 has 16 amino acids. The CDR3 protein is CASSIFAQIENTEAFF. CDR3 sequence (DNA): TGTGCCAGTAGTATATTCGCGCAGATAGAGAACACTGAAGCTTTCTTT. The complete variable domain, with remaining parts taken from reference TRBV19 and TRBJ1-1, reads DGGITQSPKYLFRKEGQNVTLSCEQNLNHDAMYWYRQDPGQGLRLIYYSQIVNDFQKGDIAEGYSVSREKKESFPLTVTSAQKNPTAFYLCASSIFAQIENTEAFFGQGTRLTVV.

The CDR3 loop is CASSPGQGGDTQYF. As DNA, the CDR3 is TGTGCCAGCAGTCCGGGACAGGGTGGAGATACGCAGTATTTT. This sequence joins TRBV2 and TRBJ2-3, with 9 bases lining up with TRBD1. The CDR3 has 14 amino acids. CDR1 SNHLY and CDR2 FYNNEI come from the germline V gene. Germline trimming cut 5 bases from V and 5 bases from J; bases unmatched to any gene: 5.

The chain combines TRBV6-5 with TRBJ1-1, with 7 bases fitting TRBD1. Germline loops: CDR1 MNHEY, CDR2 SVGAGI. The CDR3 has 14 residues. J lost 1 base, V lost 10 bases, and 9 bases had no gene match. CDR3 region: CATHTGTENTEAFF. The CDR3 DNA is TGTGCCACCCACACCGGGACAGAGAACACTGAAGCTTTCTTT.

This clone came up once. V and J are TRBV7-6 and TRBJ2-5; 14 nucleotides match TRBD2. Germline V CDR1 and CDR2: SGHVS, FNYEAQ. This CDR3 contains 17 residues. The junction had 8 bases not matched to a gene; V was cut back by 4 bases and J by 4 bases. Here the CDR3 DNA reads TGTGCCAGCAGCTCACATCCGGGGACTAGCGGGAGAGAGACCCAGTACTTC. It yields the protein CASSSHPGTSGRETQYF.

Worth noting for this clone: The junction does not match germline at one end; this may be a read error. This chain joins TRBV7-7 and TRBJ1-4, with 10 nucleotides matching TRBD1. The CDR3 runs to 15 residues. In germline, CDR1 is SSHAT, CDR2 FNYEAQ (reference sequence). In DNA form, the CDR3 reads TGTGCTAGCAGCTTAGGGACAGGGGCTAATGAAAAACTGTTTTTT. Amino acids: CASSLGTGANEKLFF.

In DNA form, the CDR3 reads TGTGCCAGTAGTGGAAGTCAAGGAGGGAATGAAAAACTGTTTTTT. This translates into CASSGSQGGNEKLFF. This rearrangement joins TRBV19 to TRBJ1-4; no clear D gene. CDR1 and CDR2 from the germline V gene are LNHDA and SQIVND (reference sequence). Trimming stripped 5 bases from V and 5 bases from J, with 15 bases between. The length of the CDR3 is 15 residues.